A selection of T cell receptor beta chains follows, all from one sample in a study of human T cells and chemical hapten exposure. Each CDR3 protein gets one entry after TCRdb re-called the RACE reads with MiXCR. The sample has 150,000 to 200,000 distinct CDR3 sequences; about 14% are singletons. The specimen was whole blood, collected in connection with sensitization to the hapten diphenylcyclopropenone (DPC). Source of these receptors: a woman younger than 45 with alopecia areata. Some clones in this sample may be carry-over from other donors' samples. Both conserved end residues are part of each CDR3. Each record gives: clone size, D gene, V gene, J gene, CDR3 DNA, CDR3 protein. The D gene is left open where the match is weak. Size values are once, few and many counts, or a class for expanded clones, and some rows have none.

many,NA,TRBV7-2,TRBJ1-2,TGTGCCAGCAGCTTTCGCCAGGCTAACTATGGCTACACCTTC,CASSFRQANYGYTF
few,TRBD2,TRBV20-1,TRBJ2-3,TGCAGTGCCGAAGCGGGGGGATTCACAGATACGCAGTATTTT,CSAEAGGFTDTQYF
NA,NA,TRBV23-1,TRBJ2-7,TGCGCCAGCAGTCAATCGAGTCGTAAAGGGAATTATCTATGCGAGCAGTACTTC,CASSQSSRKGNYLCEQYF
few,NA,TRBV5-1,TRBJ1-6,TGCGCCAGCAGCTTACAAGAAAATTCACCCCTCCACTTT,CASSLQENSPLHF
many,NA,TRBV4-2,TRBJ1-5,TGTGCCAGCAGCCAAGATTGGGACGGGGATCAGCCCCAGCATTTT,CASSQDWDGDQPQHF
few,TRBD2,TRBV7-2,TRBJ2-5,TGTGCCAGCAGCTTGAAAGCGGGGGTTCGACAAGAGACCCAGTACTTC,CASSLKAGVRQETQYF
many,TRBD1,TRBV27,TRBJ1-2,TGTGCCAGCAGTTTGACACCACAGGGGGCGAGCTATGGCTACACCTTC,CASSLTPQGASYGYTF
few,NA,TRBV20-1,TRBJ2-7,TGCAGTGCCACCCCCAGGGGCACCTACGAGCAGTACTTC,CSATPRGTYEQYF
many,TRBD2,TRBV9,TRBJ2-1,TGTGCCAGCAGCCCTCCTAGCGGGGGGGTTGGTGAGCAGTTCTTC,CASSPPSGGVGEQFF
few,NA,TRBV28,TRBJ1-4,TGTGCCAGCAGCAGCTTCTGGGGAAAACTGTTTTTT,CASSSFWGKLFF
NA,NA,TRBV5-5,TRBJ1-5,TGTGCCAGCAGCCGAGACAGCACTCAGCCCCAGCATTTT,CASSRDSTQPQHF
NA,NA,TRBV10-3,TRBJ2-6,TGTGCCATCAGTGAGTCGCCGTCTGGGGCCAACGTCCTGACTTTC,CAISESPSGANVLTF
NA,NA,TRBV11-2,TRBJ2-3,TGTGCCAGCAGCTTAGAGGCGGTCTTCACAGATACGCAGTATTTT,CASSLEAVFTDTQYF
NA,NA,TRBV20-1,TRBJ1-6,TGCAGTGCTAGAGATCGGGGGAGCTCCTATAATTCACCCCTCCACTTT,CSARDRGSSYNSPLHF
NA,NA,TRBV11-2,TRBJ1-4,TGTGCCAGCAGCTCCTGGGGCAGCGGGGAAAAACTGTTTTTT,CASSSWGSGEKLFF
many,NA,TRBV6-6,TRBJ2-6,TGTGCCAGCAGCTCTGGGGCCAACGTCCTGACTTTC,CASSSGANVLTF
few,TRBD1,TRBV23-1,TRBJ1-1,TGCGCCAGCAGTCAAAGTGGACAGGCCTCAGTCCCCACGGTGGCTTTCTTT,CASSQSGQASVPTVAFF
NA,NA,TRBV7-9,TRBJ2-1,TGTGCCAGCAGCTTAGGTCTGGGCAGCCGCTCCTACAATGAGCAGTTCTTC,CASSLGLGSRSYNEQFF
few,NA,TRBV5-8,TRBJ2-4,TGTGCCAGCAGCTTGACAGGGTGGACTGTACTAGCCAAAAACATTCAGTACTTC,CASSLTGWTVLAKNIQYF
many,NA,TRBV29-1,TRBJ2-3,TGCAGCCTGTTAGGCCCAGATACGCAGTATTTT,CSLLGPDTQYF
NA,TRBD1,TRBV7-8,TRBJ2-7,TGTGCCAGCAGCTCGAGGGACAGGGCCTACGAGCAGTACTTC,CASSSRDRAYEQYF
NA,NA,TRBV25-1,TRBJ1-6,TGTGCCAGCAGTGAAGGATGGGAGAGTGTTGGGGGGTATAATTCACCCCTCCACTTT,CASSEGWESVGGYNSPLHF
NA,TRBD1,TRBV12-3/TRBV12-4,TRBJ2-2,TGTGCCAGCAGTTATACAGGGGAAACCGGGGAGCTGTTTTTT,CASSYTGETGELFF
NA,NA,TRBV6-6,TRBJ1-2,TGTGCCAGCAGTTCCCCCTCGGAAGAGGGCTATGGCTACACCTTC,CASSSPSEEGYGYTF
NA,TRBD1,TRBV7-2,TRBJ1-2,TGTGCCAGCAGCGCTAACAGGGGGCCTAGCTATGGCTACACCTTC,CASSANRGPSYGYTF
few,NA,TRBV20-1,TRBJ1-6,TGCAGTGCTTCAGGGGACTATAATTCACCCCTCCACTTT,CSASGDYNSPLHF
NA,NA,TRBV6-4,TRBJ2-1,TGTGCCAGCAGTGACTCGATATGGGTCTCCTACAATGAGCAGTTCTTC,CASSDSIWVSYNEQFF
few,NA,TRBV29-1,TRBJ2-1,TGCAGCGTTGTAGAGGGAAGGGGCTCCTACAATGAGCAGTTCTTC,CSVVEGRGSYNEQFF
few,NA,TRBV27,TRBJ2-7,TGTGCCAGCAGTTTATCTCGACAAGCCTTTAGGCAGTACTTC,CASSLSRQAFRQYF
few,NA,TRBV20-1,TRBJ1-1,TGCAGTGCTCGTCCGGACAGCCTGAACACTGAAGCTTTCTTT,CSARPDSLNTEAFF
few,NA,TRBV9,TRBJ2-1,TGTGCCAGCAGCGTAGGGCATGAGCAGTTCTTC,CASSVGHEQFF
few,NA,TRBV29-1,TRBJ2-7,TGCAGCGTTGGGTGGGATCCCTACGAGCAGTACTTC,CSVGWDPYEQYF
NA,NA,TRBV29-1,TRBJ2-6,TGCAGCGTTGGCCTTATCGGGCTCTCTGGGGCCAACGTCCTGACTTTC,CSVGLIGLSGANVLTF
many,TRBD2,TRBV2,TRBJ2-1,TGTGCCAGCAGTCCCGGACTAGTTTCCTACAATGAGCAGTTCTTC,CASSPGLVSYNEQFF
few,NA,TRBV20-1,TRBJ2-1,TGCAGTGCTAGAGAGGGCCTAAGCTCCTACAATGAGCAGTTCTTC,CSAREGLSSYNEQFF
many,NA,TRBV18,TRBJ1-2,TGTGCCAGCTCACCAGGCAGGGCTAACTATGGCTACACCTTC,CASSPGRANYGYTF
NA,NA,TRBV29-1,TRBJ2-5,TGCAGCGTGACGGCGAAGACCCAGTACTTC,CSVTAKTQYF
NA,TRBD1,TRBV28,TRBJ2-1,TGTGCCAGCAGTACCGGACAGGCCTCCTACAATGAGCAGTTCTTC,CASSTGQASYNEQFF
NA,NA,TRBV7-6,TRBJ2-5,TGTGCCAGCGGACGCTCGGGACCCAATTATCAAGAGACCCAGTACTTC,CASGRSGPNYQETQYF
NA,NA,TRBV7-9,TRBJ2-1,TGTGCCAGCAGCTGGGCAGGGAATGAGCAGTTCTTC,CASSWAGNEQFF
NA,TRBD1,TRBV10-3,TRBJ2-7,TGTGCCATCAGTGGCCCGGGACAGGGTTTGAACGAGCAGTACTTC,CAISGPGQGLNEQYF
few,NA,TRBV6-1,TRBJ2-7,TGTGCCAGCAGTGAAGGACGGATTTCCTACGAGCAGTACTTC,CASSEGRISYEQYF
NA,TRBD2,TRBV11-2,TRBJ2-5,TGTGCCAGCAGCCAAACGGGGGGGCCGGCCACCCAGTACTTC,CASSQTGGPATQYF
NA,NA,TRBV6-2/TRBV6-3,TRBJ2-4,TGTGCCAGCCAAGGGGGTGAGGCTGGCAAAAACATTCAGTACTTC,CASQGGEAGKNIQYF
many,NA,TRBV6-5,TRBJ1-1,TGTGCCAGCAGTCCAACAGGGATGGGCACTGAAGCTTTCTTT,CASSPTGMGTEAFF
NA,NA,TRBV18,TRBJ2-3,TGTGCCAGCTCACCTTTGGGGGCCACAGATACGCAGTATTTT,CASSPLGATDTQYF
few,NA,TRBV7-9,TRBJ2-5,TGTGCCAGCAGCTTAGCTAGTGGCTCGACCAGGGAAGAGACCCAGTACTTC,CASSLASGSTREETQYF
few,TRBD1,TRBV7-8,TRBJ1-6,TGTGCCAGCAGCTTACGGGACAGGGGGCCGGGATCGGCCCTCCACTTT,CASSLRDRGPGSALHF
many,NA,TRBV6-5,TRBJ2-3,TGTGCCAGCAGTTACTTGGGGACAGATACGCAGTATTTT,CASSYLGTDTQYF
few,TRBD2,TRBV9,TRBJ2-3,TGTGCCAGCAGCTTTAGCGGGGGTAGGTCCACAGATACGCAGTATTTT,CASSFSGGRSTDTQYF
NA,NA,TRBV3-1,TRBJ1-2,TGTGCCAGCAGCCAACTTGCCGGGACGGACTATGGCTACACCTTC,CASSQLAGTDYGYTF
NA,NA,TRBV5-1,TRBJ1-6,TGCGCCAGCAGCCCGCGGACAGTGGGTTATTCACCCCTCCACTTT,CASSPRTVGYSPLHF
NA,NA,TRBV29-1,TRBJ2-1,TGCAGCGTTACGGGGAACTCCTACAATGAGCAGTTCTTC,CSVTGNSYNEQFF
many,NA,TRBV6-6,TRBJ1-1,TGTGCCAGCAGTTACTCATCGGGGGAAGCTTTCTTT,CASSYSSGEAFF
many,NA,TRBV9,TRBJ2-2,TGTGCCAGCAGCGTAGGCGGAACGAACACCGGGGAGCTGTTTTTT,CASSVGGTNTGELFF